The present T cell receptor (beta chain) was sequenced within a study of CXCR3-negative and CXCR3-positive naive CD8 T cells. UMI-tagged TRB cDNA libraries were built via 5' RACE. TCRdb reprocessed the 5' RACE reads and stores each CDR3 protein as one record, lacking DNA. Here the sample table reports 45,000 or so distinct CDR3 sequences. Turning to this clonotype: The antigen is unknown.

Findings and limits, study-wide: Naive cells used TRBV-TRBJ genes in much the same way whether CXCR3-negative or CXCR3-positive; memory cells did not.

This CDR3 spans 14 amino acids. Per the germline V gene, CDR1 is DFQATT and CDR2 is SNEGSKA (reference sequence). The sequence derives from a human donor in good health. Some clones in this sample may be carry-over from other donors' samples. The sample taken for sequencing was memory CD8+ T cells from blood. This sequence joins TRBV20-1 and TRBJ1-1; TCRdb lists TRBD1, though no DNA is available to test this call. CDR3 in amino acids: CSVVGTEGHTEAFF.